Below are 32 T cell receptor beta chains sequenced from a single sample in a study of cytotoxic CD8 clonotypes in ibrutinib-treated CLL. Libraries were prepared by immunoSEQ multiplex PCR; TCRdb keeps only in-frame clonotypes and omits some of them. The sample holds approximately 200,000 clones; 55% to 85% are singletons and the top ten take roughly 13%. The sequencing here drew on PBMCs, taken after 24 months of ibrutinib treatment. All receptors derive from a human donor with chronic lymphocytic leukemia.

This clone was found a few times. The genes are TRBV18 and TRBJ1-4; no clear D. The ends were cut back, 2 bases at V and 8 bases at J, with 9 bases in the middle. Germline CDR1 reads KGHSH; CDR2 reads LQKENI. The CDR3 runs 13 residues. The chain's CDR3 is CASSPGSWEKLFF. CDR3 sequence (DNA): TGTGCCAGCTCACCAGGGTCTTGGGAAAAACTGTTTTTT.

This clone was observed once. This chain links TRBV13 with TRBJ2-7; the match to TRBD1 covers 10 bases. Trimming took 5 bases from V and 1 from J; bases not matched to a gene: 2. Per the germline V gene, CDR1 is PRHDT and CDR2 is FYEKMQ (reference sequence). This CDR3 contains 14 residues. CDR3 in amino acids: CASSRQGASYEQYF. CDR3 coding DNA: TGTGCCAGCAGCCGACAGGGGGCTTCCTACGAGCAGTACTTC.

The chain links TRBV7-6 to TRBJ1-4, with 7 bases lining up with TRBD1. This CDR3 contains 16 residues. Per the germline V gene, CDR1 is SGHVS and CDR2 is FNYEAQ. With 3 bases clipped from V and 4 bases from J, the junction kept 8 bases outside the gene matches. CDR3 sequence: CASSFNPGQRNEKLFF. CDR3 in DNA: TGTGCCAGCAGCTTCAACCCGGGACAGCGTAATGAAAAACTGTTTTTT.

The rearrangement links TRBV10-1 to TRBJ1-1; 9 bases line up with TRBD1. The CDR3 length is 15 residues. CDR1 WNHNN and CDR2 SYGVQD come from the germline V gene (reference sequence). The V and J ends lost 5 bases and 1 base, in that order; junction bases with no gene match: 5. The CDR3 sequence: CASSWGTGRNTEAFF. The DNA for the CDR3 is TGCGCCAGCAGTTGGGGGACAGGGCGGAACACTGAAGCTTTCTTT.

This clone has only a few counts. This chain links TRBV7-8 with TRBJ2-1, with D possibly matching TRBD2 (6 bases). The V and J ends lost 0 bases and 10 bases respectively, with 16 bases between them. The CDR3 sequence is 15 residues long. Per the germline V gene, CDR1 is SGHVS and CDR2 is FQNEAQ. The CDR3 loop is CASSLALIRGKEQFF. The CDR3, as DNA: TGTGCCAGCAGCTTAGCGCTCATCCGCGGGAAAGAGCAGTTCTTC.

The rearrangement uses TRBV5-4 and TRBJ2-7, with 9 bases matching TRBD2. Trimming at V came to 4 bases and at J to 6 bases, leaving 8 bases not matched to a gene. This CDR3 is built from 14 residues. Germline CDR1 and CDR2: SGHNT and YYREEE (reference sequence). The CDR3 DNA is TGTGCCAGCAGCCCCCCGGGACTAGCTGCCGAGCAGTACTTC. Translating it yields CASSPPGLAAEQYF.

The chain is built from TRBV30 and TRBJ2-5, with D perhaps matching TRBD1 or TRBD2 (5 bases each). V dropped 1 base and J dropped 4 bases, with 16 bases sitting between them. This CDR3 is 15 amino acids long. Germline CDR1 and CDR2: GTSNPN and SVGIG (reference sequence). The CDR3 nucleotides are TGTGCCTGGAGTGCATTGAGGGGTCGGGGAGAGACCCAGTACTTC. Protein: CAWSALRGRGETQYF.

CDR3 DNA: TGTGCCAGCAGCGGGGGACAGCCGAGGGCTACTGAAGCTTTCTTT. Translated, it gives CASSGGQPRATEAFF. The genes are TRBV9 and TRBJ1-1, with 7 bases lining up with TRBD1. This CDR3 spans 15 amino acids. V gave up 3 bases and J gave up 5 bases; unmatched junction bases: 10. Germline V gene lookup returns CDR1 SGDLS and CDR2 YYNGEE.

The chain employs TRBV14 and TRBJ2-3; the match to TRBD2 covers 14 bases. Trimming removed 3 bases from V and 1 base from J; junction bases left unmatched: 12. Germline-derived CDR1 and CDR2 are SGHDN and FVKESK. The CDR3 has 20 residues. CDR3 region: CASSQSPGLAGEEGTDTQYF. The CDR3 nucleotides read TGTGCCAGCAGCCAGTCTCCGGGACTAGCGGGAGAGGAGGGCACAGATACGCAGTATTTT.

A remark on this clone: The junction departs from the called germline gene at one end, perhaps through a read error. The CDR3 sequence is CASSPGLPMQIF. In nucleotides, the CDR3 is TGCGCCAGCAGCCCGGGACTCCCGATGCAGATCTTC. The chain couples TRBV4-1 to TRBJ2-1; weak D call: TRBD2 (6 bases). The CDR3 length is 12 residues. Germline lookup yields CDR1 MGHRA and CDR2 YSYEKL.

The chain employs TRBV28 and TRBJ2-7; maybe TRBD1 (6 bases). V was shortened by 10 bases and J by 2 bases, with 15 bases between the two germline ends. The CDR3 contains 13 residues. Germline-derived CDR1 and CDR2 are MDHEN and SYDVKM. The CDR3 region has the DNA TGTGCCACCTCCTTGACAGGCCCCTACGAGCAGTACTTC. Translation: CATSLTGPYEQYF.

The count of this clone is one. V gene TRBV6-5 combines with J gene TRBJ2-5; D remains ambiguous. V shed 7 bases and J shed 3 bases, with 15 bases lying between them. The CDR3 has 14 residues. Germline CDR1 is MNHEY and CDR2 is SVGAGI. CDR3 region: CASNQHRRKETQYF. For the CDR3, the DNA is TGTGCCAGCAACCAACACAGAAGGAAAGAGACCCAGTACTTC.

Turning to this clone: Its ends do not fully match the called genes, so a read error is possible. The genes are TRBV7-7 and TRBJ2-7, with 8 bases that match TRBD1. The CDR3 loop spans 14 amino acids. The germline V gene has CDR1 SSHAT and CDR2 FNYEAQ (reference sequence). CDR3 residues: CASSSDRGSYEQYF. The CDR3 DNA follows: TGTGCTAGCAGCTCAGACAGGGGTTCCTACGAGCAGTACTTC. Using reference TRBV7-7 and TRBJ2-7 for the parts outside the CDR3, the full variable domain is GAGVSQSPRYKVTKRGQDVTLRCDPISSHATLYWYQQALGQGPEFLTYFNYEAQPDKSGLPSDRFSAERPEGSISTLTIQRTEQRDSAMYRCASSSDRGSYEQYFGPGTRLTVT.

The rearrangement uses TRBV9 and TRBJ2-3; TRBD1 matches 8 bases. This CDR3 is 16 amino acids long. V lost 3 bases, J lost 6 bases, and 12 bases stayed unmatched. The germline V gene encodes CDR1 SGDLS and CDR2 YYNGEE. The CDR3 region is CASSGNQGAWMDTQYF. Written as DNA, the CDR3 is TGTGCCAGCAGCGGAAACCAGGGGGCGTGGATGGATACGCAGTATTTT. The complete variable domain, with remaining parts taken from reference TRBV9 and TRBJ2-3, reads DSGVTQTPKHLITATGQRVTLRCSPRSGDLSVYWYQQSLDQGLQFLIQYYNGEERAKGNILERFSAQQFPDLHSELNLSSLELGDSALYFCASSGNQGAWMDTQYFGPGTRLTVL.

The chain links TRBV6-5 to TRBJ1-4, with D possibly matching TRBD1 (5 bases). This CDR3 is built from 14 residues. CDR1 MNHEY and CDR2 SVGAGI come from the germline V gene. V lost 2 bases and J lost 8, with 12 bases in between. The CDR3 spells CASSYVQGGEKLFF. In DNA form, the CDR3 reads TGTGCCAGCAGTTACGTCCAGGGAGGGGAAAAACTGTTTTTT.

The chain carries TRBV25-1 and TRBJ2-5, with 12 bases matching TRBD1. The CDR3 covers 16 residues. Germline V lookup: CDR1 MGHDK, CDR2 SYGVNS. The J segment lost 4 bases and the V segment lost 2 bases, leaving 5 bases of the junction unmatched. The CDR3, as DNA: TGTGCCAGCAGTGAAGGGACAGGGGGCTTTTTAGAGACCCAGTACTTC. Translating it yields CASSEGTGGFLETQYF.

This clone showed up just a few times. The V gene is TRBV10-3, the J gene TRBJ2-3, with TRBD2 matching over 8 bases. Germline loops: CDR1 ENHRY, CDR2 SYGVKD. J was trimmed by 2 bases and V by 4 bases; bases with no gene match: 2. This CDR3 comprises 14 residues. The CDR3 loop reads CAISAGGDTDTQYF. In DNA, the CDR3 is TGTGCCATCAGTGCCGGGGGGGACACAGATACGCAGTATTTT.

The chain joins TRBV4-3 to TRBJ2-7; no definite D call. Trimming cost V 4 bases and J 4 bases, with 20 bases left between them. Germline CDR1 reads LGHNA; CDR2 reads YSLEER. This CDR3 has 16 residues. The CDR3: CASSLDSPPSRYEQYF. Written as DNA, the CDR3 is TGCGCCAGCAGCCTAGACTCTCCACCATCCAGATACGAGCAGTACTTC.

The genes are TRBV4-1 and TRBJ2-7, with TRBD1 as a possible D gene (5 bases). CDR3 size: 15 residues. Germline-derived CDR1 and CDR2 are MGHRA and YSYEKL. V was pared by 1 base and J by 0 bases, with 10 bases between. The DNA of the CDR3 is TGCGCCAGCAGCCAAGGTAGGGGTCCCTCCTACGAGCAGTACTTC. This gives the protein CASSQGRGPSYEQYF.

As DNA, the CDR3 is TGTGCCAGCAGCCCCTTCCGGGGCCCCAGCTACGAGCAGTACTTC. Protein product: CASSPFRGPSYEQYF. V is TRBV5-8 and J is TRBJ2-7, with D tentatively TRBD1 or TRBD2 (5 bases each). The ends were cut back, 4 bases at V and 3 bases at J, with 17 bases in the middle. This CDR3 is 15 amino acids long. Germline CDR1 SGHTS, CDR2 YDEGEE.

The chain has TRBV30 and TRBJ1-2; tentative D call: TRBD1 (5 bases). The length of the CDR3 is 15 residues. CDR1 GTSNPN and CDR2 SVGIG come from the germline V gene (reference sequence). V lost 6 bases to trimming and J lost 2 bases, with 19 bases between them. The chain's CDR3 is CACTSGVSWNYGYTF. DNA of the CDR3: TGTGCCTGTACATCGGGGGTTTCTTGGAACTATGGCTACACCTTC.

This chain links TRBV29-1 with TRBJ2-3, with 9 bases fitting TRBD2. CDR1 is SQVTM, CDR2 ANQGSEA, per germline. The CDR3 contains 14 residues. The ends lost 1 base at V and 6 bases at J; junction bases unmatched: 5. Here the CDR3 reads CSVEGSGRSDTQYF. CDR3 sequence (DNA): TGCAGCGTTGAAGGTAGCGGGAGATCGGATACGCAGTATTTT.

The V and J genes are TRBV9 and TRBJ2-3; no clear D. The V gene lost 0 bases and the J gene lost 3 bases, with 11 bases spanning the gap. The length of the CDR3 is 15 residues. The germline gives CDR1 SGDLS, CDR2 YYNGEE. The CDR3 region is CASSVGGSATDTQYF. CDR3 bases: TGTGCCAGCAGCGTAGGCGGATCAGCGACAGATACGCAGTATTTT.

The chain couples TRBV6-5 to TRBJ1-1, with a weak D call TRBD1 (5 bases). CDR3 length: 14 residues. V gave up 5 bases and J gave up 0 bases, with 10 bases separating them. Germline CDR1 and CDR2: MNHEY and SVGAGI. CDR3 in amino acids: CASSKQALNTEAFF. The CDR3 DNA reads TGTGCCAGCAGTAAACAGGCCCTGAACACTGAAGCTTTCTTT.

This rearrangement joins TRBV27 to TRBJ2-7; 7 bases align to TRBD1. Germline lookup yields CDR1 MNHEY and CDR2 SMNVEV (reference sequence). The J segment lost 2 bases and the V segment lost 5 bases, leaving 3 bases of the junction unmatched. The CDR3 has 13 residues. CDR3 in DNA: TGTGCCAGCAGTAGGACAGGAGCCTACGAGCAGTACTTC. Residues: CASSRTGAYEQYF.

The chain uses TRBV4-3 and TRBJ2-7, with D possibly being TRBD2 (6 bases). V lost 2 bases to trimming and J lost 0 bases, with 14 bases between them. This CDR3 has 16 residues. Germline CDR1 reads LGHNA; CDR2 reads YSLEER. The CDR3 region is CASSQTRSGISYEQYF. The CDR3 coding sequence is TGCGCCAGCAGCCAAACCCGTAGCGGCATCTCCTACGAGCAGTACTTC.

This chain connects TRBV4-3 to TRBJ2-7, with a tentative D call TRBD1 (6 bases). V shed 6 bases and J shed 2 bases, with 17 bases lying between them. The CDR3 consists of 15 residues. Germline CDR1 reads LGHNA; CDR2 reads YSLEER. CDR3 region: CASRYDRQYTYEQYF. CDR3 in DNA: TGCGCCAGCAGATATGACAGGCAATACACCTACGAGCAGTACTTC.

The V gene is TRBV5-6, the J gene TRBJ2-7; D is uncertain. Between the trimmed V and J ends, which lost 3 bases and 6 bases, there was a span of 16 bases. The CDR3 consists of 14 residues. Germline loops: CDR1 SGHDT, CDR2 YYEEEE. This CDR3 reads CASSSPSSSAEQYF. The CDR3 DNA sequence: TGTGCCAGCAGCTCTCCCAGCTCCTCGGCCGAGCAGTACTTC.

The V and J genes are TRBV7-2 and TRBJ1-2, with 9 bases matching TRBD1. Looked up from germline, CDR1 is SGHTA and CDR2 is FQGNSA. This CDR3 region has 16 residues. V was pared by 1 base and J by 4 bases, with 7 bases of the junction left unmatched. The CDR3 nucleotides read TGTGCCAGCAGCTTAGGCGGGACAGGGTTCCTCTATGGCTACACCTTC. It yields the protein CASSLGGTGFLYGYTF.

The rearrangement joins TRBV19 to TRBJ2-1; TRBD2 might be the D (6 bases). Germline values: CDR1 LNHDA, CDR2 SQIVND (reference sequence). CDR3 length: 15 residues. V was shortened by 2 bases and J by 2 bases, with 10 bases between the two germline ends. The CDR3 region has the DNA TGTGCCAGTAGTATAACTAGCATCCCCTACAATGAGCAGTTCTTC. It yields the protein CASSITSIPYNEQFF.

The chain combines TRBV4-3 with TRBJ2-7; D assignment may be TRBD1 or TRBD2 (5 bases each). The CDR3 runs to 15 residues. Trimming cost V 0 bases and J 0 bases, with 9 bases left between them. Germline assignment: CDR1 LGHNA and CDR2 YSLEER. CDR3 in amino acids: CASSQDGTGSYEQYF. In DNA, the CDR3 is TGCGCCAGCAGCCAAGATGGGACGGGCTCCTACGAGCAGTACTTC.

The rearrangement uses TRBV5-4 and TRBJ2-7; no clear D gene. This CDR3 is 13 amino acids long. V was shortened by 7 bases and J by 6 bases, with 17 bases between the two germline ends. CDR1 and CDR2 (germline): SGHNT, YYREEE (reference sequence). Here the CDR3 DNA reads TGTGCCAGCTCGGTGTCCGGGCGAGGCGAGCAGTACTTC. Encoded protein: CASSVSGRGEQYF.